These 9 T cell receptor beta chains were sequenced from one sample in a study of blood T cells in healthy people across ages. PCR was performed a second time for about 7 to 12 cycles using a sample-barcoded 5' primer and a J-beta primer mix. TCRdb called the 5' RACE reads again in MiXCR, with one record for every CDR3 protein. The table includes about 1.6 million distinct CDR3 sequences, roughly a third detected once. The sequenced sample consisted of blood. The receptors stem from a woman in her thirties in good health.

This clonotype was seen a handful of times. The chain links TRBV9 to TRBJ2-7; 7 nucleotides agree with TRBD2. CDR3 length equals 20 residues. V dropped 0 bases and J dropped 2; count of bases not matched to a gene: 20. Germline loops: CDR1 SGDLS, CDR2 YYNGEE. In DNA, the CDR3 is TGTGCCAGCAGCGTAGCTACCGTTGGACTAGGAACAGCGGGACCCTACGAGCAGTACTTC. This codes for CASSVATVGLGTAGPYEQYF.

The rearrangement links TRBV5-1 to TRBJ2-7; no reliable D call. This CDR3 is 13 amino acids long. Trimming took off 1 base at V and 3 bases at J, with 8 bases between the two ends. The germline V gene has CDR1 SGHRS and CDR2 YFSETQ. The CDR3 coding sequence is TGCGCCAGCAGCTTGTATCCGGACTACGAGCAGTACTTC. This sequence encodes CASSLYPDYEQYF.

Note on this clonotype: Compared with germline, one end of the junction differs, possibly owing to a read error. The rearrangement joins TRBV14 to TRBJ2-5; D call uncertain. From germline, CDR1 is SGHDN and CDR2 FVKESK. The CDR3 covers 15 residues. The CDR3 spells CASSQIPGNQETRYF. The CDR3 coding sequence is TGTGCCAGCAGTCAAATTCCGGGTAACCAAGAGACCCGGTACTTC. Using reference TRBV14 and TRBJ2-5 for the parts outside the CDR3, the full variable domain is EAGVTQFPSHSVIEKGQTVTLRCDPISGHDNLYWYRRVMGKEIKFLLHFVKESKQDESGMPNNRFLAERTGGTYSTLKVQPAELEDSGVYFCASSQIPGNQETRYFGPGTRLLVL.

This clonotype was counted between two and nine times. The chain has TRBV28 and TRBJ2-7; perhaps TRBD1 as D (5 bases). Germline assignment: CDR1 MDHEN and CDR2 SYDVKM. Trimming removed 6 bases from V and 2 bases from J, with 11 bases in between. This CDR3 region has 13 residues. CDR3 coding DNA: TGTGCCAGCAGCCGGACACCAACCTACGAGCAGTACTTC. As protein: CASSRTPTYEQYF.

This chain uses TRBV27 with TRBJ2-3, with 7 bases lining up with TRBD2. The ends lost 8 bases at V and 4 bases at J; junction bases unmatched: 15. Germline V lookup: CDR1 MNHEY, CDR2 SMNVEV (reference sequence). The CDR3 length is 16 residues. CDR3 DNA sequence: TGTGCCAGCTCGAATAAGGGAGGGGCATGGGCAGATACGCAGTATTTT. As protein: CASSNKGGAWADTQYF.

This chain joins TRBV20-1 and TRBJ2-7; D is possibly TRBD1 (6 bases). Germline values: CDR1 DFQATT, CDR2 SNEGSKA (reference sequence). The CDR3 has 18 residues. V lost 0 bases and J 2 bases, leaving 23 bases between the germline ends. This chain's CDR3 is CSARDWQGNQIAPYEQYF. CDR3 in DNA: TGCAGTGCTAGAGATTGGCAGGGGAATCAGATAGCCCCCTACGAGCAGTACTTC.

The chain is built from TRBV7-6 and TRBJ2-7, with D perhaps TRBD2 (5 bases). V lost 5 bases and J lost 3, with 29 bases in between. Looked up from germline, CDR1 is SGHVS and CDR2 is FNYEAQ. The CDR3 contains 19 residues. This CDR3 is CASSAARWTETTLYYEQYF. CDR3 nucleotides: TGTGCCAGCAGCGCAGCCCGGTGGACTGAAACCACCCTTTACTACGAGCAGTACTTC.

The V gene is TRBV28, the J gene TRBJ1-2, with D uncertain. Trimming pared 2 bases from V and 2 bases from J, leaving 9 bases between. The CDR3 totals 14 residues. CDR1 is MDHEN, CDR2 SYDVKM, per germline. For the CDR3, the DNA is TGTGCCAGCAGTTTAGTGCAACGCAACTATGGCTACACCTTC. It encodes CASSLVQRNYGYTF.

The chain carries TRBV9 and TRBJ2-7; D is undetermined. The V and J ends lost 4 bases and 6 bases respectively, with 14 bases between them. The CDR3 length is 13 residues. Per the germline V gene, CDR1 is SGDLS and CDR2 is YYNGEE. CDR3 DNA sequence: TGTGCCAGCAGCTCTTCTTTCGTCGGCGAGCAGTACTTC. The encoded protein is CASSSSFVGEQYF. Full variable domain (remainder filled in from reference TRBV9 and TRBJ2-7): DSGVTQTPKHLITATGQRVTLRCSPRSGDLSVYWYQQSLDQGLQFLIQYYNGEERAKGNILERFSAQQFPDLHSELNLSSLELGDSALYFCASSSSFVGEQYFGPGTRLTVT.